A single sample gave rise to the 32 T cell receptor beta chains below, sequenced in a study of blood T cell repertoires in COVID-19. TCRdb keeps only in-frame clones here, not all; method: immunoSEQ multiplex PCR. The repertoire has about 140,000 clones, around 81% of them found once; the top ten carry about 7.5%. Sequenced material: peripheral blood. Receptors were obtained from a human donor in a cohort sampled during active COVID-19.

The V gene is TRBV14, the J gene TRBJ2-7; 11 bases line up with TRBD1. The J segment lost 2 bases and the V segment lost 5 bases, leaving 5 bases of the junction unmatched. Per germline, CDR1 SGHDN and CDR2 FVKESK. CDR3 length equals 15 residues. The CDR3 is CASSIPGQGAYEQYF. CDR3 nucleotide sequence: TGTGCCAGCAGCATCCCGGGACAGGGGGCCTACGAGCAGTACTTC. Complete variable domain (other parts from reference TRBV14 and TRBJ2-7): EAGVTQFPSHSVIEKGQTVTLRCDPISGHDNLYWYRRVMGKEIKFLLHFVKESKQDESGMPNNRFLAERTGGTYSTLKVQPAELEDSGVYFCASSIPGQGAYEQYFGPGTRLTVT.

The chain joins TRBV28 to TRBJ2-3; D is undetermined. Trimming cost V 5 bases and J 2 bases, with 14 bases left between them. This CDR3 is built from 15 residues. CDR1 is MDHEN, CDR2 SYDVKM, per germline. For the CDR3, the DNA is TGTGCCAGCAGTGTGAGGCTCCCACCCACAGATACGCAGTATTTT. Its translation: CASSVRLPPTDTQYF. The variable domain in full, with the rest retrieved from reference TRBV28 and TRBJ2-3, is DVKVTQSSRYLVKRTGEKVFLECVQDMDHENMFWYRQDPGLGLRLIYFSYDVKMKEKGDIPEGYSVSREKKERFSLILESASTNQTSMYLCASSVRLPPTDTQYFGPGTRLTVL.

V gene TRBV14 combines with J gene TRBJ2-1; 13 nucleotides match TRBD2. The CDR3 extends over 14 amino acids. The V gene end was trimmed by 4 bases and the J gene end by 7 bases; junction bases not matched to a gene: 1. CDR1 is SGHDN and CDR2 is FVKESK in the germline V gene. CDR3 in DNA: TGTGCCAGCAGCCGACTAGCGGGAGGTAATGAGCAGTTCTTC. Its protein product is CASSRLAGGNEQFF.

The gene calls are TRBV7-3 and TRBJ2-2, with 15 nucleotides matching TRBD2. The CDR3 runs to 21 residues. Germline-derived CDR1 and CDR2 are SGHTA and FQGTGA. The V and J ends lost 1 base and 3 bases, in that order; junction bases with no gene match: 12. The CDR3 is CASSLKGGLAGGPWDTGELFF. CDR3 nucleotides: TGTGCCAGCAGCTTAAAGGGAGGACTAGCGGGAGGGCCTTGGGACACCGGGGAGCTGTTTTTT. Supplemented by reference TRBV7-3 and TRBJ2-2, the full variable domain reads GAGVSQTPSNKVTEKGKYVELRCDPISGHTALYWYRQSLGQGPEFLIYFQGTGAADDSGLPNDRFFAVRPEGSVSTLKIQRTERGDSAVYLCASSLKGGLAGGPWDTGELFFGEGSRLTVL.

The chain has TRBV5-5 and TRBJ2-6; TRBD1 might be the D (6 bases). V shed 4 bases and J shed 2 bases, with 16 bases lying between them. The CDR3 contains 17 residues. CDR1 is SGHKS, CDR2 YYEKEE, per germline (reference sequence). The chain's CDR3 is CASSPPPTGPGANVLTF. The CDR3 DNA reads TGTGCCAGCAGCCCCCCACCGACAGGCCCTGGGGCCAACGTCCTGACTTTC.

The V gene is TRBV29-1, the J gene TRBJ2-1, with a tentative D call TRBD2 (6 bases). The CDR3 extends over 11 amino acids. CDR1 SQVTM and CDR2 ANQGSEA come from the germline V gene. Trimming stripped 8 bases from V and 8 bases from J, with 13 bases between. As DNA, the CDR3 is TGCAGCACCGGGAGTAACTATGAGCAGTTCTTC. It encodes CSTGSNYEQFF.

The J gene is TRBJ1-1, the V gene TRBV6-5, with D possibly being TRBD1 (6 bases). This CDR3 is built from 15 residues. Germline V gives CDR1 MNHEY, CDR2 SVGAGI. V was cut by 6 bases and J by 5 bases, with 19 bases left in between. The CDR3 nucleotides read TGTGCCAGCAGACGCGACCGGGACAAGGGGACTGAAGCTTTCTTT. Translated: CASRRDRDKGTEAFF.

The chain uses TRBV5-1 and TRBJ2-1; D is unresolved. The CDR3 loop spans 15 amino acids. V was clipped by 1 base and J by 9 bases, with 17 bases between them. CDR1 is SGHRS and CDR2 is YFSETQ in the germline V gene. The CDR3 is CASSLSTVRVSEQFF. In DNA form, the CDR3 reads TGCGCCAGCAGCTTGAGCACCGTGCGAGTTAGTGAGCAGTTCTTC.

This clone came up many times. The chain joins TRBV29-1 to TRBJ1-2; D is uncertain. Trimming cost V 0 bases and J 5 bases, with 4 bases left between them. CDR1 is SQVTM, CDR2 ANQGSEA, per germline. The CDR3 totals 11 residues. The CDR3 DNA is TGCAGCGTTGAAGAAACTTATGGCTACACCTTC. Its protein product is CSVEETYGYTF.

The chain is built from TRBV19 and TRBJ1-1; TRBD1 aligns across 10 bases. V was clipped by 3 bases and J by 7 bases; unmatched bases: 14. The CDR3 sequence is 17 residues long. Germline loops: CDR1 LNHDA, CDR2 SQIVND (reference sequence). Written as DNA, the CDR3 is TGTGCCAGTAGTATCGGGGGACAGGGGAAGGCGGTTGGTGAAGCTTTCTTT. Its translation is CASSIGGQGKAVGEAFF.

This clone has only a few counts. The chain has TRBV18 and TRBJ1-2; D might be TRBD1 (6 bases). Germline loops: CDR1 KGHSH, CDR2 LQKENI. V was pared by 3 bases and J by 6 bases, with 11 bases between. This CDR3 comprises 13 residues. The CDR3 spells CASSPSSGDGYTF. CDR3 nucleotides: TGTGCCAGCTCACCTAGTTCAGGGGATGGCTACACCTTC. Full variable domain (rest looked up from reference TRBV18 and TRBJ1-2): NAGVMQNPRHLVRRRGQEARLRCSPMKGHSHVYWYRQLPEEGLKFMVYLQKENIIDESGMPKERFSAEFPKEGPSILRIQQVVRGDSAAYFCASSPSSGDGYTFGSGTRLTVV.

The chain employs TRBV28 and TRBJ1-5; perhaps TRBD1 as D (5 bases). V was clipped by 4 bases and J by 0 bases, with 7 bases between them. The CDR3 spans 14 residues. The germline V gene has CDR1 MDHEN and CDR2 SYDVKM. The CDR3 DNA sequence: TGTGCCAGCAGTTCGACAGTTAGCAATCAGCCCCAGCATTTT. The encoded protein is CASSSTVSNQPQHF.

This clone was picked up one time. The CDR3 protein is CASSLLAGGYEQYF. The CDR3 coding sequence is TGTGCCAGCAGCTTATTGGCCGGGGGATACGAGCAGTACTTC. V usage is TRBV7-2 and J usage is TRBJ2-7, with D perhaps TRBD2 (6 bases). The CDR3 is made up of 14 amino acids. CDR1 is SGHTA and CDR2 is FQGNSA in the germline V gene. Deletions cut 2 bases from V and 4 bases from J, with 12 bases between. Using reference TRBV7-2 and TRBJ2-7 for the parts outside the CDR3, the full variable domain is GAGVSQSPSNKVTEKGKDVELRCDPISGHTALYWYRQSLGQGLEFLIYFQGNSAPDKSGLPSDRFSAERTGGSVSTLTIQRTQQEDSAVYLCASSLLAGGYEQYFGPGTRLTVT.

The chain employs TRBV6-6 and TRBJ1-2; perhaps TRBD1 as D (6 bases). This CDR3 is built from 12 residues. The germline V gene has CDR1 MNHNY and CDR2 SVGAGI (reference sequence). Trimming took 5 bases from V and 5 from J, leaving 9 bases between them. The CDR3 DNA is TGTGCCAGCAGTGCAGGGGATTATGGCTACACCTTC. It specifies CASSAGDYGYTF.

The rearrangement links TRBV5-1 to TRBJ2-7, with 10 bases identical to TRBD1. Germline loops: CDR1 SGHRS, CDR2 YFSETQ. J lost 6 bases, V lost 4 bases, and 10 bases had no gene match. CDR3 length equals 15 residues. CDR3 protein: CASSDGTGVAPEQYF. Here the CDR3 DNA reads TGCGCCAGCAGCGACGGGACAGGGGTCGCTCCCGAGCAGTACTTC.

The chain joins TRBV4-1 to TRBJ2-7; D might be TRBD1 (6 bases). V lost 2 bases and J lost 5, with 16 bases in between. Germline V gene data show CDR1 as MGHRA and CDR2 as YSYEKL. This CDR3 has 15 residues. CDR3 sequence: CASSQQGRGVHEQYF. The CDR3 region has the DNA TGCGCCAGCAGCCAACAGGGGCGCGGAGTTCACGAGCAGTACTTC.

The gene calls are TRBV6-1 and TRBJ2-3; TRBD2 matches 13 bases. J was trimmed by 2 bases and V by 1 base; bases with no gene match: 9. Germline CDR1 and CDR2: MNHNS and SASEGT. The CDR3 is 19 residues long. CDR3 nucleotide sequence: TGTGCCAGCAGTGAAGTACCCCCCGGACTAGCGGGAGCCACAGATACGCAGTATTTT. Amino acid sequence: CASSEVPPGLAGATDTQYF.

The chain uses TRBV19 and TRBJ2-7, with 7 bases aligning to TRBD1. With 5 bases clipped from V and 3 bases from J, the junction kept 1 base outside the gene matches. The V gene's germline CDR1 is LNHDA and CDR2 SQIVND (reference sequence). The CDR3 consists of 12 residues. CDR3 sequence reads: CASSSGGYEQYF. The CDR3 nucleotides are TGTGCCAGTAGTTCAGGGGGCTACGAGCAGTACTTC.

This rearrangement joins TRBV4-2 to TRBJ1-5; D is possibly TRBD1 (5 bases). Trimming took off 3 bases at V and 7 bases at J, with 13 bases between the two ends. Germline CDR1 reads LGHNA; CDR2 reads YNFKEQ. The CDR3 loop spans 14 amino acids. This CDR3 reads CASSQQGVGQPQHF. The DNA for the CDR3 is TGTGCCAGCAGCCAGCAGGGTGTGGGGCAGCCCCAGCATTTT.

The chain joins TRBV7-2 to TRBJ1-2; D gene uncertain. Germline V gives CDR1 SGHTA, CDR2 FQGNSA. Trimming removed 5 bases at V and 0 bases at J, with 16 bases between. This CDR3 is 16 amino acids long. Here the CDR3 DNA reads TGTGCCAGCAGCCCCGGAGGAGGCCTAACTAACTATGGCTACACCTTC. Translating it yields CASSPGGGLTNYGYTF.

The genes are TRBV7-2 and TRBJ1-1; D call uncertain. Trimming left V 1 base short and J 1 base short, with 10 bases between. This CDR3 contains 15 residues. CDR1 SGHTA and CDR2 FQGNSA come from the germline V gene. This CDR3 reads CASSLGPGPNTEAFF. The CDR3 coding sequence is TGTGCCAGCAGCTTAGGTCCTGGGCCGAACACTGAAGCTTTCTTT.

CDR3 residues: CASSLAHRDRGYNEQFF. The CDR3 nucleotides read TGCGCCAGCAGCTTGGCTCACCGGGACAGGGGCTACAATGAGCAGTTCTTC. V and J are TRBV5-1 and TRBJ2-1, with TRBD1 matching over 10 bases. CDR1 is SGHRS and CDR2 is YFSETQ in the germline V gene. This CDR3 contains 17 residues. The J segment lost 3 bases and the V segment lost 0 bases, leaving 6 bases of the junction unmatched.

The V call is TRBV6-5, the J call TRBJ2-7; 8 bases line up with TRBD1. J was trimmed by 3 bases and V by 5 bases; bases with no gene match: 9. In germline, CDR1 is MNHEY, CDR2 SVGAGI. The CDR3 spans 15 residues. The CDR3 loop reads CASSTPRGTGYEQYF. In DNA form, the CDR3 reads TGTGCCAGCAGTACTCCCAGGGGGACAGGCTACGAGCAGTACTTC.

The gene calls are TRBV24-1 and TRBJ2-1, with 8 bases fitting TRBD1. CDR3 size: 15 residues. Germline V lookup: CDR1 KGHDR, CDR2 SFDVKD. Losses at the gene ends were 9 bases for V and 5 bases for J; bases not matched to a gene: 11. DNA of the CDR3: TGTGCCACCCAACGTCCCGGGACAGGAGACAATGAGCAGTTCTTC. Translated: CATQRPGTGDNEQFF.

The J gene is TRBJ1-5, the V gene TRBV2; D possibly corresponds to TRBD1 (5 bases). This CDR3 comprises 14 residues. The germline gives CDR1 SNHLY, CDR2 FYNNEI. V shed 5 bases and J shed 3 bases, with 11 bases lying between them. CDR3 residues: CASSPRQPNQPQHF. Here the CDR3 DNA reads TGTGCCAGCAGTCCCCGACAGCCCAATCAGCCCCAGCATTTT.

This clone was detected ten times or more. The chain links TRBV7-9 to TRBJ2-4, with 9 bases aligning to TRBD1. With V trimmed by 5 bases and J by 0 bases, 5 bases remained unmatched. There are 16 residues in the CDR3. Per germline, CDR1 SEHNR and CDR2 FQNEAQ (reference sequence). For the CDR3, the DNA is TGTGCCAGCAGCCCTAGGGGACAGGGAGCCAAAAACATTCAGTACTTC. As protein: CASSPRGQGAKNIQYF. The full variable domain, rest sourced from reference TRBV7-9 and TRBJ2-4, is DTGVSQNPRHKITKRGQNVTFRCDPISEHNRLYWYRQTLGQGPEFLTYFQNEAQLEKSRLLSDRFSAERPKGSFSTLEIQRTEQGDSAMYLCASSPRGQGAKNIQYFGAGTRLSVL.

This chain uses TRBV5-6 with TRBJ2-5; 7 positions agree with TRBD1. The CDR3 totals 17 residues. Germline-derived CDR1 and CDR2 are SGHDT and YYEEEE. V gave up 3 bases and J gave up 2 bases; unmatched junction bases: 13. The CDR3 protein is CASSSHSRTGLQETQYF. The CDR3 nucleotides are TGTGCCAGCAGCTCGCACAGTCGGACAGGACTGCAAGAGACCCAGTACTTC.

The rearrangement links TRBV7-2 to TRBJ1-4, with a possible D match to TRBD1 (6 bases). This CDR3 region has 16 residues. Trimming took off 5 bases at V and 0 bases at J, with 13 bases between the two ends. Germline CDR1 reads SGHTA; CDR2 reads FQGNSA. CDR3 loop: CASSRDNLATNEKLFF. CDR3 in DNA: TGTGCCAGCAGCAGGGACAACCTTGCAACTAATGAAAAACTGTTTTTT. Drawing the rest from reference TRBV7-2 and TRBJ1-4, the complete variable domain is GAGVSQSPSNKVTEKGKDVELRCDPISGHTALYWYRQSLGQGLEFLIYFQGNSAPDKSGLPSDRFSAERTGGSVSTLTIQRTQQEDSAVYLCASSRDNLATNEKLFFGSGTQLSVL.

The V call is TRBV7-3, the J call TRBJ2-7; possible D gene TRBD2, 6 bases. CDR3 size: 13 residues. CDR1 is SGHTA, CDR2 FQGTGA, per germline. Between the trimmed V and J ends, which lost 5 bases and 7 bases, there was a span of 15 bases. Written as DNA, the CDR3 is TGTGCCAGCAGCCCGTCTAGCGTTGGGGAGCAGTACTTC. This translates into CASSPSSVGEQYF. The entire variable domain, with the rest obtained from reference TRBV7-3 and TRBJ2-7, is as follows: GAGVSQTPSNKVTEKGKYVELRCDPISGHTALYWYRQSLGQGPEFLIYFQGTGAADDSGLPNDRFFAVRPEGSVSTLKIQRTERGDSAVYLCASSPSSVGEQYFGPGTRLTVT.

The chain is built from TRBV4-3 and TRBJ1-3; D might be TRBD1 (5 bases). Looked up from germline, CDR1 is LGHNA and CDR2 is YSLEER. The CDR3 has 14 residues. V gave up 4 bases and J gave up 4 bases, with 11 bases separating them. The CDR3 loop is CASSLGGSGNTIYF. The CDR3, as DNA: TGCGCCAGCAGCCTCGGGGGTTCGGGAAACACCATATATTTT.

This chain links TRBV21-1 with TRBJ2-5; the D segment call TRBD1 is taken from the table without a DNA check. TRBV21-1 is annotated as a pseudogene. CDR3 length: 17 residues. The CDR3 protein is CASSKGPLTGDQETQYF. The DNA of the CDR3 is TGTGCCAGCAGCAAAGGGCCGTTGACAGGGGATCAAGAGACCCAGTACTTC.

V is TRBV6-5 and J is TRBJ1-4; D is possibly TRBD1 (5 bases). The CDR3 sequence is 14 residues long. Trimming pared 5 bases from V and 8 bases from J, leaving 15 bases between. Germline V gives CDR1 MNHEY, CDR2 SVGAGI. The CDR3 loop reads CASSNIPGQEKLFF. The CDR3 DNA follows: TGTGCCAGCAGTAACATACCAGGGCAGGAAAAACTGTTTTTT.